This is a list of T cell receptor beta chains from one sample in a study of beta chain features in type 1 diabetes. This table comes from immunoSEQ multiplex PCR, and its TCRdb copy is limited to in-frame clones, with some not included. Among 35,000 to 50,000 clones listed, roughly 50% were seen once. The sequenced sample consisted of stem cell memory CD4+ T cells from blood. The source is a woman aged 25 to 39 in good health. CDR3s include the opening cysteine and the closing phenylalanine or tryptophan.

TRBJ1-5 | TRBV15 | CATSRDPTGQPQHF
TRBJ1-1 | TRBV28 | CASSFQKRNTEAFF
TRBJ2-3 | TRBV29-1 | CSVQRLADRTDTQYF
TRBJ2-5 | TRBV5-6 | CASYSRGLRETQYF
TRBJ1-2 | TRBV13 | CASSPPATDAWVYGYTF
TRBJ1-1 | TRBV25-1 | CASSSLGNTEAFF
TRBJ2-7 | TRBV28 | CASSVPGTGFYEQYF
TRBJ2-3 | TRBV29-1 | CSVLTSGGITDTQYF
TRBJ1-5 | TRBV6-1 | CASSTGTLSQPQHF
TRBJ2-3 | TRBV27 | CASSLGGGLGTQYF
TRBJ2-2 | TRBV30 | CAWSRGTGELFF
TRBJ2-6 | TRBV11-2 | CASSLGGSGANVLTF
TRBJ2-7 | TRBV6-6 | CASSSLQGRTEQYF
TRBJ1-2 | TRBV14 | CASSLRTGDGYTF
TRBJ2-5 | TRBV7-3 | CASSLVPSGSRETQYF
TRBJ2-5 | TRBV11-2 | CASSPGVGETQYF
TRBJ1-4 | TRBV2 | CATKGQGYEKLFF
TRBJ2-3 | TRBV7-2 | CASSFQQQGADTQYF